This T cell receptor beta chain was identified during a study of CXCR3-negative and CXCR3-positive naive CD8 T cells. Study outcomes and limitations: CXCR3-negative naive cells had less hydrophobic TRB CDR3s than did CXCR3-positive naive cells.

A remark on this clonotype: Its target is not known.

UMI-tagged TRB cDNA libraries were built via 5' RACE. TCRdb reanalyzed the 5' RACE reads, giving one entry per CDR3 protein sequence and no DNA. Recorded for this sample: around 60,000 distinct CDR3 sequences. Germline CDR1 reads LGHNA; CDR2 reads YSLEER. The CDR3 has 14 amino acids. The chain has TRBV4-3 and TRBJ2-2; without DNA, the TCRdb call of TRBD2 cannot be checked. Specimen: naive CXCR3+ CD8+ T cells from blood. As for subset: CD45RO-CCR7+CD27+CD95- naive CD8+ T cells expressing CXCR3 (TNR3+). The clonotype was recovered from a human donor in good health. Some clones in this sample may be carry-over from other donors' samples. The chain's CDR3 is CASSQDFRAPELFF.